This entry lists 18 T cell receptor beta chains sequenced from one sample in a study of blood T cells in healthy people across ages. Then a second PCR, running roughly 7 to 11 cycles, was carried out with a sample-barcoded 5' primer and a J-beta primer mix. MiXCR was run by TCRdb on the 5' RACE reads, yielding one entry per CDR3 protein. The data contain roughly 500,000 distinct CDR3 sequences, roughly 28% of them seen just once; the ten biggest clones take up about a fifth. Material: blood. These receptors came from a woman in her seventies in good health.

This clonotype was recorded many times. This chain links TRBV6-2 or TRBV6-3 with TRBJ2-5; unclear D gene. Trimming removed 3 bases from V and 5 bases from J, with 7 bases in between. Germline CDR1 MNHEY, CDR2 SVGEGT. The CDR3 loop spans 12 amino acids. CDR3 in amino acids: CASSYIGETQYF. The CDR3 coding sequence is TGTGCCAGCAGTTATATCGGGGAGACCCAGTACTTC.

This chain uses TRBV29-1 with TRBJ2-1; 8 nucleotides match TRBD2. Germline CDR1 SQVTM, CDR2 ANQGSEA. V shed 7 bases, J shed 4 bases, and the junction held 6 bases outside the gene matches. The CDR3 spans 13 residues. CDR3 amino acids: CSDRGGLYNEQFF. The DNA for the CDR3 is TGCAGCGACCGGGGGGGCCTTTACAATGAGCAGTTCTTC.

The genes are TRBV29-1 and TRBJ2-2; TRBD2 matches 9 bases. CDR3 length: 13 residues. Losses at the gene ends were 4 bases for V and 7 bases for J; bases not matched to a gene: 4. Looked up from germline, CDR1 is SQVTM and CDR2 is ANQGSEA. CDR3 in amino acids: CSVVAGAGGELFF. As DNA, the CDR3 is TGCAGCGTTGTAGCGGGAGCGGGCGGGGAGCTGTTTTTT.

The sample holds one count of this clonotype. DNA of the CDR3: TGTGCCAGCTCACCCGAACTAGCGGAGGGCACAGATACGCAGTATTTT. Residues: CASSPELAEGTDTQYF. V gene TRBV18 combines with J gene TRBJ2-3; 8 bases align to TRBD2. Germline V gene sequence: CDR1 KGHSH, CDR2 LQKENI. The V and J ends lost 3 bases and 1 base, in that order; junction bases with no gene match: 6. The CDR3 has 16 amino acids.

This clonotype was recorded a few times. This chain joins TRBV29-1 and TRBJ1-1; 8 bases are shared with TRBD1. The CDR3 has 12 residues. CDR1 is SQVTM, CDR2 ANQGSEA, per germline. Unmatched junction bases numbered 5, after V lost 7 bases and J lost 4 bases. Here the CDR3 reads CSGVQGGTEAFF. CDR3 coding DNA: TGCAGCGGGGTACAGGGGGGCACTGAAGCTTTCTTT.

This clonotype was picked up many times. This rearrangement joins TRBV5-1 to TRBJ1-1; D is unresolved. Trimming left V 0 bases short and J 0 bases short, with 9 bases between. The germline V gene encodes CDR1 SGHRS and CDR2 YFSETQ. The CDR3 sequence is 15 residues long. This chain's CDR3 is CASSLAGGMNTEAFF. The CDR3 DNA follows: TGCGCCAGCAGCTTGGCCGGTGGAATGAACACTGAAGCTTTCTTT.

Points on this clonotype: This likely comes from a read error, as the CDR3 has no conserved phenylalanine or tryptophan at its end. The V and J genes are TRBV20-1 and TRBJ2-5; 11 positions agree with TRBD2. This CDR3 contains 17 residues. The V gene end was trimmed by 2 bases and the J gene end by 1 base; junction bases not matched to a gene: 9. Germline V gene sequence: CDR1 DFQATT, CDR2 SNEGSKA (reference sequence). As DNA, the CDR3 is TGCAGTGCTAGACCTCTGCTAGCGGGGGGAGCCCAAGAGACCCAGTACCTC. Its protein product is CSARPLLAGGAQETQYL.

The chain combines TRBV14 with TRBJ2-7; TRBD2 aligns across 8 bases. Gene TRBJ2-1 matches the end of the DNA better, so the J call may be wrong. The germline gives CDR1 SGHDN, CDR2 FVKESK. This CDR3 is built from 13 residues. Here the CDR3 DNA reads TGTGCCTCCGTGCCGGGACTAGTCAATGAGCAGTTCTTC. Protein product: CASVPGLVNEQFF.

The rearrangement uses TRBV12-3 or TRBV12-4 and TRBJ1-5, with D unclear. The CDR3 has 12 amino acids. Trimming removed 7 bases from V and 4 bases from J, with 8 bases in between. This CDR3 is CASTDKNQPQHF. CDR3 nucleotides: TGTGCCAGCACCGATAAAAATCAGCCCCAGCATTTT.

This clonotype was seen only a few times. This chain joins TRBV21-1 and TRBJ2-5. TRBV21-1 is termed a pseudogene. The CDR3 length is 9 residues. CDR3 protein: CASLETQYF. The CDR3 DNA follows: TGTGCCAGCTTGGAGACCCAGTACTTC.

CDR3 DNA: TGTGCCAGCAGTTACTCGAATACGGGAGACACTGAAGCTTTCTTT. It is translated as CASSYSNTGDTEAFF. V gene TRBV6-5 combines with J gene TRBJ1-1; D uncertain. Germline V gene data show CDR1 as MNHEY and CDR2 as SVGAGI. The length of the CDR3 is 15 residues. V was shortened by 0 bases and J by 3 bases, with 11 bases between the two germline ends.

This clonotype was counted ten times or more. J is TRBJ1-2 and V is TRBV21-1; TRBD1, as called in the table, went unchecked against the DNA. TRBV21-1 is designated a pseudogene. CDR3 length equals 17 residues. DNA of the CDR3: TGTGCCAGCAGCAAAAGTCTTGGGGCAGGACGATCAAGGGGCTACACCTTC. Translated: CASSKSLGAGRSRGYTF.

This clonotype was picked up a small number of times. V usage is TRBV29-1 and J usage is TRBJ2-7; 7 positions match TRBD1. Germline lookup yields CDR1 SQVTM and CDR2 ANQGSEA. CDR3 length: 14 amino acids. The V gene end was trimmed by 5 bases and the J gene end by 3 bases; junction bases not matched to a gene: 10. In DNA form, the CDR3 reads TGCAGCGTTTACGCCGGGACAGTCCTCTACGAGCAGTACTTC. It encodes CSVYAGTVLYEQYF.

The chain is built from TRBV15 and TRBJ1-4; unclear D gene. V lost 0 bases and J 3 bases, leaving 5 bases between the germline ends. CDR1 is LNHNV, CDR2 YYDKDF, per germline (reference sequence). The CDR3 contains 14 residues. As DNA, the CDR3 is TGTGCCACCAGCAGAGATCCCGCTAATGAAAAACTGTTTTTT. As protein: CATSRDPANEKLFF.

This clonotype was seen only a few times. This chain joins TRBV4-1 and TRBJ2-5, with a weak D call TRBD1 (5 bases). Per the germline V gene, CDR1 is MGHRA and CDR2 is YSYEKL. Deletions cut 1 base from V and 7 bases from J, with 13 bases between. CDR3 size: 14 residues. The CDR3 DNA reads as TGCGCCAGCAGCCAAGTGGACAAAGAAGGGACCCAGTACTTC. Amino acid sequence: CASSQVDKEGTQYF.

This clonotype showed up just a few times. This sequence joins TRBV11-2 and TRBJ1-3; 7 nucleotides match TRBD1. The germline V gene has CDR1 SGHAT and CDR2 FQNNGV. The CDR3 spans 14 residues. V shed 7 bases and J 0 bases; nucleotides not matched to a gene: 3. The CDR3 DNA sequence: TGTGCCAGCAAAGGGGGCCGCTCTGGAAACACCATATATTTT. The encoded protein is CASKGGRSGNTIYF.

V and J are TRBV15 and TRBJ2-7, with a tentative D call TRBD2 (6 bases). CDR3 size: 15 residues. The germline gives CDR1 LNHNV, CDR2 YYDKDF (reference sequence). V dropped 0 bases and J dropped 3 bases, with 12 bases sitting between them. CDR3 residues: CATSRDPAGSYEQYF. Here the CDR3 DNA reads TGTGCCACCAGCAGAGACCCCGCGGGAAGCTACGAGCAGTACTTC.

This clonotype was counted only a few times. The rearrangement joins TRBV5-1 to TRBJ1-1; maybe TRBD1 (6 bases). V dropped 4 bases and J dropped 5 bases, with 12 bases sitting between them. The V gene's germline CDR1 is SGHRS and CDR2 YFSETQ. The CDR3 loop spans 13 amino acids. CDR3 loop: CASSTNQGTEAFF. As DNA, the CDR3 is TGCGCCAGCAGCACTAACCAGGGGACTGAAGCTTTCTTT.